This T cell receptor (beta chain) was observed in a study of blood T cell repertoires in COVID-19. As for the study in general: Researchers got acute and convalescent COVID-19 samples from the United States, Italy and Spain. PBMCs, B-cell-depleted T cells, or T cells provided the cDNA or gDNA that made up the material.

The V segment lost 4 bases and the J segment 4 bases; nucleotides outside the gene matches: 7. CDR1 is MNHEY and CDR2 is SMNVEV in the germline V gene (reference sequence). The CDR3 contains 14 residues. Study processing details: Estimated nucleated cell counts came from reference gene primer amplification. This table comes from immunoSEQ multiplex PCR, and its TCRdb copy is limited to in-frame clones, with some not included. That table furnishes V, J and clone size, whereas the DNA furnished D and trimming. Seen here are about 180,000 clones, under 85% observed once, and the top ten hold 6.5% to 8.5%. This clone was seen only a few times.

The sequence was obtained from a human donor in a cohort sampled during active COVID-19. This chain joins TRBV27 and TRBJ2-7, with 7 nucleotides matching TRBD1. The sample was peripheral blood. The CDR3 DNA reads TGTGCCAGCAGTTCAGGGGACAGAGTATACGAGCAGTACTTC. It is translated as CASSSGDRVYEQYF.